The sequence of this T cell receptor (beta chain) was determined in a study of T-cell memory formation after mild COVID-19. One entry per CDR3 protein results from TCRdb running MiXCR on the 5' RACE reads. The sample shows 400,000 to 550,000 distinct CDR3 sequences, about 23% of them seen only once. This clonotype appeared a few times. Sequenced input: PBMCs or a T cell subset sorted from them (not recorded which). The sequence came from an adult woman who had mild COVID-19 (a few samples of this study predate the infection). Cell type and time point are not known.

In DNA, the CDR3 is TGTGCCAGCAGTCTCGACCGAAGTGAAGCTTTCTTT. Translating it yields CASSLDRSEAFF. The chain carries TRBV6-5 and TRBJ1-1, with no clear D. CDR3 length: 12 residues. The germline gives CDR1 MNHEY, CDR2 SVGAGI. The V end lost 5 bases, the J end lost 7 bases, and 11 bases lay between the germline ends.